This TCR beta chain stems from a study of T cell clones after liver transplantation. Points from the study as a whole: Graft donor-reactive T cells possibly entered the graft instead of undergoing deletion. In two subjects, few donor cells limited the measurable donor-reactive repertoire.

A word on this clone: The antigen is undetermined.

Generated by immunoSEQ multiplex PCR, the TCRdb table keeps only in-frame clones and is missing some. The data show tens of thousands of clones, over 55% seen once. Deletions cut 4 bases from V and 4 bases from J, with 13 bases between. Germline CDR1 LGHNA, CDR2 YNFKEQ. The CDR3 has 14 residues. The source was CD4+ T cells from blood, collected before liver transplant. The sequence was collected from a human donor who received a liver transplant. This chain connects TRBV4-2 to TRBJ2-5, with a possible D match to TRBD1 (5 bases). CDR3 coding DNA: TGTGCCAGCAGCCCCCAAACGCAGGGAGAGACCCAGTACTTC. Amino acids: CASSPQTQGETQYF.